The rows below give T cell receptor beta chains drawn from one sample of a study of blood T cell repertoires in COVID-19. Some clones are missing from TCRdb's copy, which holds only in-frame ones; the method was immunoSEQ multiplex PCR. The sample shows 280,000 or so clones, approximately 83% of them seen only once. What was sequenced was peripheral blood. Receptors originate from a woman aged 50 to 65 who had recovered from COVID-19. Each CDR3 is given without its conserved first and last residue. The order of the fields is V gene, J gene, CDR3 protein.

v_call: TRBV7-9
j_call: TRBJ1-5
cdr3_aa: ASSLGRDQPQH

v_call: TRBV19
j_call: TRBJ2-1
cdr3_aa: ASSRVGDRNYNEQF

v_call: TRBV21-1
j_call: TRBJ1-1
cdr3_aa: ASSKVGAGAYLNTEAF

v_call: TRBV28
j_call: TRBJ2-1
cdr3_aa: ASSLLNSGGTYNEQF

v_call: TRBV6-4
j_call: TRBJ2-3
cdr3_aa: ASSESGGADTQY

v_call: TRBV12-2
j_call: TRBJ2-7
cdr3_aa: AGRTSGNVTSSYEQY

v_call: TRBV7-9
j_call: TRBJ1-1
cdr3_aa: ASGGQGAF

v_call: TRBV7-3
j_call: TRBJ2-1
cdr3_aa: ASSWGLLDEQF

v_call: TRBV5-4
j_call: TRBJ2-1
cdr3_aa: ASRPTSLTNNEQF

v_call: TRBV30
j_call: TRBJ1-4
cdr3_aa: AWSGQGEKLF

v_call: TRBV10-1
j_call: TRBJ1-1
cdr3_aa: ASSNLRTDNTEAF

v_call: TRBV7-2
j_call: TRBJ2-4
cdr3_aa: ASSQRTGDFQNIQY

v_call: TRBV30
j_call: TRBJ2-1
cdr3_aa: AWSGIAGVVVNEQF

v_call: TRBV4-2
j_call: TRBJ2-5
cdr3_aa: ASSQDQTGGSETQY

v_call: TRBV27
j_call: TRBJ2-3
cdr3_aa: ASRRTRDTHTQY

v_call: TRBV19
j_call: TRBJ2-5
cdr3_aa: ASSMVGKETQY

v_call: TRBV2
j_call: TRBJ2-7
cdr3_aa: ASNMGLSGYEQY

v_call: TRBV2
j_call: TRBJ1-5
cdr3_aa: ASTPLGNQPQH

v_call: TRBV27
j_call: TRBJ2-3
cdr3_aa: ASRDFKWDTQY

v_call: TRBV14
j_call: TRBJ2-7
cdr3_aa: ASSRGTGGSYEQY

v_call: TRBV11-3
j_call: TRBJ2-1
cdr3_aa: ASSTGGSVNEQF

v_call: TRBV9
j_call: TRBJ1-3
cdr3_aa: ASSSLSWRSGNTIY

v_call: TRBV24-1
j_call: TRBJ2-2
cdr3_aa: ATSGTGLDTGELF

v_call: TRBV18
j_call: TRBJ1-4
cdr3_aa: ASSSMRVNIEKLF

v_call: TRBV4-3
j_call: TRBJ1-6
cdr3_aa: ASSPGRGQGGSPLH

v_call: TRBV11-2
j_call: TRBJ2-7
cdr3_aa: ASSLAFRSSYEQY

v_call: TRBV5-1
j_call: TRBJ2-1
cdr3_aa: ASSLAPGGDNEQF

v_call: TRBV3-1/TRBV3-2
j_call: TRBJ2-7
cdr3_aa: ASSQGGRTVYEQY

v_call: TRBV6-1
j_call: TRBJ1-2
cdr3_aa: ASSENQGSNGYT

v_call: TRBV27
j_call: TRBJ2-7
cdr3_aa: ASSFRDTHREQY

v_call: TRBV4-3
j_call: TRBJ2-7
cdr3_aa: ASSQEVGFSDTRQY